This TCR beta chain was retrieved from a study of beta chain features in type 1 diabetes. Germline lookup yields CDR1 LNHDA and CDR2 SQIVND (reference sequence). Trimming cost V 0 bases and J 2 bases, with 14 bases left between them. The CDR3 loop spans 16 amino acids. Study outcomes and limitations: When Type 1 diabetes patients were examined, their TCRB CDR3s proved moderately but significantly shorter in all four CD4+ subsets. There was no resolution here of whether HLA type influences TCRB rearrangement.

As regards this clone: Its antigen is not known.

The isolated RNA, all of it, was reverse transcribed, so expressed TCRB transcripts were what got sequenced. Here immunoSEQ multiplex PCR was the method, and the copy in TCRdb shows in-frame clones only, minus some. The sample carries approximately 330,000 clones, approximately 9.9% recorded once. The chain couples TRBV19 to TRBJ2-7, with TRBD1 as a possible D gene (6 bases). The clonotype originates from a woman aged 30 to 39 in good health. The sample taken for sequencing was naive CD4+ T cells from blood. The CDR3: CASSIDGQNSPYEQYF. The CDR3 DNA sequence: TGTGCCAGTAGTATAGATGGACAGAATAGTCCCTACGAGCAGTACTTC. Combining the CDR3 with reference TRBV19 and TRBJ2-7 gives the whole variable domain DGGITQSPKYLFRKEGQNVTLSCEQNLNHDAMYWYRQDPGQGLRLIYYSQIVNDFQKGDIAEGYSVSREKKESFPLTVTSAQKNPTAFYLCASSIDGQNSPYEQYFGPGTRLTVT.